Listed below are T cell receptor beta chains from one sample, sequenced in a study of blood T cells in healthy people across ages. Each CDR3 protein is one row after TCRdb ran MiXCR on the 5' RACE reads. The sample comprises some 710,000 distinct CDR3 sequences, about half of which are singletons, and 15% to 20% rests with the top ten. Sequenced material: blood. The receptor set was obtained from a man older than 75 in good health. Each CDR3 is given with its conserved first and last residue. D genes are given only for firm matches. The size of a clone is reported for some rows only, either as once, few or many, or as a class for expanded clones.

clone size,D gene,V gene,J gene,CDR3 DNA,CDR3 protein
NA,TRBD2,TRBV20-1,TRBJ2-7,TGCAGTGCTAGCCAGCGGGGCGAGCAGTACTTC,CSASQRGEQYF
many,TRBD2,TRBV18,TRBJ2-1,TGTGCTAGCAGCCCAGGACTAGCGGGAGACAATGAGCAGTTCTTC,CASSPGLAGDNEQFF
few,NA,TRBV7-3,TRBJ1-1,TGTGCCAGCAGCTTAAGCGGAGGCTCAAACACTGAAGCTTTCTTT,CASSLSGGSNTEAFF
NA,NA,TRBV28,TRBJ2-7,TGTGCCAGCAGTTCGAGAGGGACGCTGCCCGCCTACGAGCAGTACTTC,CASSSRGTLPAYEQYF
NA,NA,TRBV7-2,TRBJ2-3,TGTGCCAGCAGCTTGGTCGGAGGGTGGGGTACATCTAGCACAGATACGCAGTATTTT,CASSLVGGWGTSSTDTQYF
few,TRBD2,TRBV4-2,TRBJ2-7,TGTGCCAGCAGCCTTTTTGCTGCGGGGGAGAGGAAAGACGAGCAGTACTTC,CASSLFAAGERKDEQYF
NA,TRBD2,TRBV18,TRBJ2-7,TGTGCCAGCTCAGGGACTAGCGGGAGTTACAACGAGCAGTACTTC,CASSGTSGSYNEQYF
few,TRBD1,TRBV7-2,TRBJ2-3,TGTGCCAGCAGCTTAGCGCAGGGGGCCACAGATACGCAGTATTTT,CASSLAQGATDTQYF
NA,NA,TRBV4-2,TRBJ2-3,TGTGCCAGCAGCCAAGAATGGCTCCGGGAATTCACAGATACGCAGTATTTT,CASSQEWLREFTDTQYF
few,TRBD2,TRBV25-1,TRBJ2-3,TGTGCCAGCAGTGGGGGGGGAGCGGGAGTAAGTGATACGCAGTATTTT,CASSGGGAGVSDTQYF
NA,TRBD1,TRBV19,TRBJ2-7,TGTGCCAGTAGCCACGGCGGACAGGGTGGCCACGAGCAGTACTTC,CASSHGGQGGHEQYF
NA,TRBD1,TRBV3-1,TRBJ2-5,TGTGCCAGCAGCCAGGACAGGATGTACCAAGAGACCCAGTACTTC,CASSQDRMYQETQYF
few,NA,TRBV10-2,TRBJ2-7,TGCGCCAGCAAGGACTCCGAGGTTTACGAGCAGTACTTC,CASKDSEVYEQYF
NA,TRBD1,TRBV20-1,TRBJ1-2,TGCAGTGCTACCGGGACAGGGCAGGCCGGCTACACCTTC,CSATGTGQAGYTF
NA,TRBD2,TRBV6-5,TRBJ2-7,TGTGCCAGCAGCCCACTCAGGGCCGGGGGGTACGAGCAGTACTTC,CASSPLRAGGYEQYF
NA,NA,TRBV28,TRBJ1-1,TGTGCCAGCAGGACCTACTTCGGACAGTTTGAGGGACAAGCTTTCTTT,CASRTYFGQFEGQAFF
NA,TRBD1,TRBV2,TRBJ2-1,TGTGCCAGCGTAAGCCGGACAGGGACCCACAATGAGCAGTTCTTC,CASVSRTGTHNEQFF
few,NA,TRBV2,TRBJ1-2,TGTGCCAGCAGTGAAGAAGGACGGACCTATGGCTACACCTTC,CASSEEGRTYGYTF